The rows below give T cell receptor beta chains drawn from one sample of a study of spatial heterogeneity in lung cancer. TCRdb fed the 5' RACE reads into MiXCR, producing one record per CDR3 protein. The data contain almost 75,000 distinct CDR3 sequences, about 14% of them singletons. The source was PBMCs, collected at surgery. The receptors shown here come from a male donor with early-stage non-small cell lung cancer. Each CDR3 is given with its conserved first and last residue. The order of the fields is D gene, V gene, clone size, J gene, CDR3 DNA, CDR3 protein. The D gene is left open where the match is weak. The size of a clone is reported for some rows only, either as once, few or many, or as a class for expanded clones.

TRBD1	TRBV5-1	few	TRBJ2-3	TGCGCCAGCAGCTTGGCATCGGGACAGGGTAATTTT	CASSLASGQGNF
-	TRBV24-1	few	TRBJ2-2	TGTGCCACCAGTGACTTCGGGGACACCGGGGAGCTGTTTTTT	CATSDFGDTGELFF
-	TRBV19	-	TRBJ1-5	TGTGCCAGTAGTATCGGGACAATGAATCAGCCCCAGCATTTT	CASSIGTMNQPQHF
-	TRBV5-8	few	TRBJ1-5	TGTGCCAGCAGCTTCCGGGGGAGCAGACAGCCCCAGCATTTT	CASSFRGSRQPQHF
-	TRBV4-1	-	TRBJ2-1	TGCGCCAGCAGCCAAGGCGGGACTGGGTACAATGAGCAGTTCTTC	CASSQGGTGYNEQFF
-	TRBV5-1	-	TRBJ2-1	TGCGCCAGCAGCTCCATTCTTCAGAGCTCCTACAATGAGCAGTTCTTC	CASSSILQSSYNEQFF
-	TRBV7-2	few	TRBJ2-3	TGTGCCAGCAGCTTAGCTTTGCGGGATACGCAGTATTTT	CASSLALRDTQYF
TRBD1	TRBV6-2/TRBV6-3	few	TRBJ1-1	TGTGCCAGCAGTTACAGGGGACAGGGGATGAACACTGAAGCTTTCTTT	CASSYRGQGMNTEAFF
-	TRBV2	-	TRBJ1-1	TGTGCCAGCAGTGAGGCAGGGTGGGCCACTGAAGCTTTCTTT	CASSEAGWATEAFF
TRBD1	TRBV12-3/TRBV12-4	-	TRBJ2-4	TGTGCCAGCTCGGACAGGGCCAAAAACATTCAGTACTTC	CASSDRAKNIQYF
-	TRBV5-1	many	TRBJ1-4	TGCGCCAGCAGCTTGGGGACAGCATCTAATGAAAAACTGTTTTTT	CASSLGTASNEKLFF
TRBD2	TRBV29-1	medium-sized	TRBJ2-1	TGCAGCGTTGAGGGCGGGAGTAGCGATGAGCAGTTCTTC	CSVEGGSSDEQFF
-	TRBV5-4	-	TRBJ1-6	TGTGCCAGCAGTTGGTGGAATTCACCCCTCCACTTT	CASSWWNSPLHF
-	TRBV2	-	TRBJ2-7	TGTGCCAGCAGTGAGGGAAGATACGAGCAGTACTTC	CASSEGRYEQYF
-	TRBV4-3	medium-sized	TRBJ2-7	TGCGCCAGCAGCCAAGATGGAGGAGCCTACGAGCAGTACTTC	CASSQDGGAYEQYF
-	TRBV7-2	many	TRBJ1-1	TGTGCCAGCAGCCTCTTTGGGCTGAACACTGAAGCTTTCTTT	CASSLFGLNTEAFF
-	TRBV7-9	once	TRBJ1-4	TGTGCCAGCAGCTTAGGGAGTGGGTTTGGCGAAAAACTGTTTTTT	CASSLGSGFGEKLFF
TRBD1	TRBV24-1	many	TRBJ2-1	TGTGCCACCAGGGCCGGGACAGGGCACGATGAGCAGTTCTTC	CATRAGTGHDEQFF
TRBD2	TRBV11-3	many	TRBJ2-3	TGTGCCAGCAGTCCTAGGCGGGGACTAGCGATTGCTACGCAGTATTTT	CASSPRRGLAIATQYF
-	TRBV20-1	many	TRBJ2-5	TGCAGTGCTAGAGATTTGGGGACCCTATACGAGACCCAGTACTTC	CSARDLGTLYETQYF
-	TRBV6-2/TRBV6-3	few	TRBJ2-1	TGTGCCAGCAGCCGCCCTGGTTGGGCCGATGAGCAGTTCTTC	CASSRPGWADEQFF
TRBD2	TRBV10-3	many	TRBJ2-1	TGTGCCATCAGCCCCCAGTTAGGACGAGGGACTACAATGAAGCAGTTCTTC	CAISPQLGRGTTMKQFF
-	TRBV9	few	TRBJ1-3	TGTGCCACCCCCCCCGCGAGGACAGCGAGAAACACCATATATTTT	CATPPARTARNTIYF
TRBD1	TRBV27	-	TRBJ2-3	TGTGCCAGCAGTTTACAAGTGCGGACAGGAAGCACAGATACGCAGTATTTT	CASSLQVRTGSTDTQYF
-	TRBV7-9	many	TRBJ1-2	TGTGCCAGCAGCTTAGACGGCTATGGCTACACCTTC	CASSLDGYGYTF
-	TRBV4-3	-	TRBJ2-5	TGCGCCAGCAGCCAAGACCTCCTGGGAGGAGAGACCCAGTACTTC	CASSQDLLGGETQYF
TRBD2	TRBV3-1	few	TRBJ2-5	TGTGCCAGCAGCCAAGATGAAGGCCTAGCGGGAGTAGAGACCCAGTACTTC	CASSQDEGLAGVETQYF
-	TRBV4-1	few	TRBJ2-4	TGCGCCAGCAGCCAAGATCGTCGGGGGCGGGCCATTCAGTACTTC	CASSQDRRGRAIQYF
TRBD2	TRBV6-1	-	TRBJ2-1	TGTGCCAGCACCCGGACTAGCGGGAGTCGAAATGAGCAGTTCTTC	CASTRTSGSRNEQFF
TRBD1	TRBV20-1	-	TRBJ2-7	TGCAGTGCTAGCTCAGACAGGGCGGGCTCCTACGAGCAGTACTTC	CSASSDRAGSYEQYF
TRBD1	TRBV20-1	-	TRBJ2-5	TGCAGTGAAAGACACAGGGGCCAAGAGACCCAGTACTTC	CSERHRGQETQYF
-	TRBV4-1	few	TRBJ1-6	TGCGCCAGCAGCCAAGAGTCGCGGAATTCACCCCTCCACTTT	CASSQESRNSPLHF
-	TRBV29-1	-	TRBJ1-2	TGCAGCGTTGAAAGGGGCGGGCATGGCTACACCTTC	CSVERGGHGYTF
TRBD2	TRBV7-2	few	TRBJ2-1	TGTGCCAGCAGCCGGACTAGCGGGGGTCCCAATGAGCAGTTCTTC	CASSRTSGGPNEQFF
TRBD1	TRBV7-8	-	TRBJ1-1	TGTGCCAGCAGCGCACAGGGAGGGGGCTTTCCTTTCTTT	CASSAQGGGFPFF
-	TRBV18	few	TRBJ2-5	TGTGCCAGCTCACCAAGTTGGCGGGAGACCCAGTACTTC	CASSPSWRETQYF
TRBD1	TRBV9	few	TRBJ1-3	TGTGCCAGCAGCGGACAGGGGGCGCTTGGAAACACCATATATTTT	CASSGQGALGNTIYF
TRBD2	TRBV11-2	many	TRBJ2-1	TGTGCCAGCAGCTATCAATGGACTAGCGAGGGGGAGTTCTTC	CASSYQWTSEGEFF
-	TRBV30	few	TRBJ2-1	TGTGCCTGGAGTGAAAGCGGGCTGTACAATGAGCAGTTCTTC	CAWSESGLYNEQFF
-	TRBV19	-	TRBJ1-2	TGTGCCAGTATTAATTACGGATCTAACTATGGCTACACCTTC	CASINYGSNYGYTF
-	TRBV5-1	few	TRBJ2-7	TGCGCCAGCAGCTTAGCGGACGCCTACGAGCAGTACTTC	CASSLADAYEQYF
TRBD2	TRBV6-1	few	TRBJ2-7	TGTGCCAGCAGGTTTATAGCGGGAGGCTCCTACGAGCAGTACTTC	CASRFIAGGSYEQYF